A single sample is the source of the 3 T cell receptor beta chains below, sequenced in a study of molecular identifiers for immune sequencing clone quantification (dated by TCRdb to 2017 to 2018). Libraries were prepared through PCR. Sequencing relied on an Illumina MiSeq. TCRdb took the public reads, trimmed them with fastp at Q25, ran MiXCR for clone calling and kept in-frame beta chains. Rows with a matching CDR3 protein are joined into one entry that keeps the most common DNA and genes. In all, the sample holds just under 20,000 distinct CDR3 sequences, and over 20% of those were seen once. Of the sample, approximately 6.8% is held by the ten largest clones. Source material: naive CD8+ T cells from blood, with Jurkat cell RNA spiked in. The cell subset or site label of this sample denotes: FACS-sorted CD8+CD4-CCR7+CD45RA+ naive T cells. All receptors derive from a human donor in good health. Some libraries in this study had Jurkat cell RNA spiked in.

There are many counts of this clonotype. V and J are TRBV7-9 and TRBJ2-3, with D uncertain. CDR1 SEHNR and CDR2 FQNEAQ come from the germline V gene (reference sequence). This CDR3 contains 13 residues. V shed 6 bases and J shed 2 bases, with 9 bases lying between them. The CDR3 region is CASSSQFTDTQYF. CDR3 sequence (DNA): TGTGCCAGCAGTTCTCAATTCACAGATACGCAGTATTTT.

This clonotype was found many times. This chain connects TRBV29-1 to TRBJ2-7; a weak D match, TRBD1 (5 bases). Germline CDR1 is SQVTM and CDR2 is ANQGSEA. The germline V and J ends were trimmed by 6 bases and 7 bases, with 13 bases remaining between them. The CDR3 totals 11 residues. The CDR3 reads CSVLTAMEQYF. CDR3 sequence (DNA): TGCAGCGTCCTGACAGCTATGGAGCAGTACTTC.

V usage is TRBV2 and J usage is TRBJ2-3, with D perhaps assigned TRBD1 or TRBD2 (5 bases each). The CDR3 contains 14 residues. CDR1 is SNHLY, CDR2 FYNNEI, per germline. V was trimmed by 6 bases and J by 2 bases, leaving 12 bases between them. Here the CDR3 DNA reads TGTGCCAGCAGCTGGGCAGGGACCACAGATACGCAGTATTTT. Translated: CASSWAGTTDTQYF.